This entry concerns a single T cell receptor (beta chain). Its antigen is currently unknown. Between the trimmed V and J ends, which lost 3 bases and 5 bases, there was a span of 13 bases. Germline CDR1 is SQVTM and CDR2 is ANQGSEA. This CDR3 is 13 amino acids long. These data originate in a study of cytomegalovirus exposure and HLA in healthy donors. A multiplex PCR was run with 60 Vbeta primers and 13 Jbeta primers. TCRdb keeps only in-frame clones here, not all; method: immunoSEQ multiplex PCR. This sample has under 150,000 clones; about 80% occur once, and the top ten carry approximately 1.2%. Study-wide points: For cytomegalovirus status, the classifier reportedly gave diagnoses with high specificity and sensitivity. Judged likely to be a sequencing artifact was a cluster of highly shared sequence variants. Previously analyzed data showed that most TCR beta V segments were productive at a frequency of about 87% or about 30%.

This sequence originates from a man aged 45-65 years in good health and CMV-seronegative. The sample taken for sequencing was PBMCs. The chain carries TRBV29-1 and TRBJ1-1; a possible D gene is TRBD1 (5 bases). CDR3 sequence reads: CSVDQAGGTEAFF. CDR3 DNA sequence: TGCAGCGTTGATCAGGCGGGGGGGACTGAAGCTTTCTTT.